Sequencing of this TCR beta chain was carried out in a study of control samples from healthy donors and cancer patients. Germline CDR1 is SGHTA and CDR2 is FQGNSA. CDR3 length: 13 residues. V lost 4 bases, J lost 11 bases, and 12 bases lay in between. Profiled with immunoSEQ multiplex PCR; TCRdb holds only in-frame clones, not every one. The data hold about 120,000 clones, with about 87% observed a single time. The TCR originated in a man aged 35 to 55 in good health. The chain couples TRBV7-2 to TRBJ1-6, with D maybe TRBD1 (6 bases). The sequenced sample consisted of blood. The CDR3 sequence is CASSSGGDTPLHF. CDR3 coding DNA: TGTGCCAGCAGCTCTGGGGGCGATACACCCCTCCACTTT. The full variable domain, with the rest looked up from reference TRBV7-2 and TRBJ1-6, is GAGVSQSPSNKVTEKGKDVELRCDPISGHTALYWYRQSLGQGLEFLIYFQGNSAPDKSGLPSDRFSAERTGGSVSTLTIQRTQQEDSAVYLCASSSGGDTPLHFGNGTRLTVT.